A selection of T cell receptor beta chains follows, all from one sample in a study of neurological immune-mediated disorders. Each CDR3 protein is one row after TCRdb ran MiXCR on the 5' RACE reads. In the table there are more than 75,000 distinct CDR3 sequences, 4.5% to 6.5% of which are singletons. Sequenced input: PBMCs. The receptors derive from a woman aged 30 to 39 with multiple sclerosis. CDR3s include the opening cysteine and the closing phenylalanine or tryptophan. A D gene is named only where the DNA matches it firmly. Only part of the rows carry a size: once, few, many, or a class if the clone is expanded.

CDR3 length	D gene	clone size	V gene	J gene	CDR3 DNA	CDR3 protein
15	TRBD2	many	TRBV20-1	TRBJ2-1	TGCAGTGCTTGGGGACTAGCGGGCTCCTACAATGAGCAGTTCTTC	CSAWGLAGSYNEQFF
19	TRBD1	many	TRBV5-1	TRBJ2-7	TGCGCCAGCAGCCCAGTCGGGACAGGGTATCGGGTAGTCTCCTACGAGCAGTACTTC	CASSPVGTGYRVVSYEQYF
15	TRBD1	many	TRBV20-1	TRBJ2-5	TGCAGTGCCAGGGGCTTGGGACAGACCCAAGAGACCCAGTACTTC	CSARGLGQTQETQYF
15	TRBD1	many	TRBV5-1	TRBJ1-3	TGCGCCAGCAGCTGGAGACAGGGCGGGGGAAACACCATATATTTT	CASSWRQGGGNTIYF
17	TRBD1	-	TRBV5-1	TRBJ2-2	TGCGCCAGCAGCTTGACTGGACAGGGCGTAAACACCGGGGAGCTGTTTTTT	CASSLTGQGVNTGELFF
15	TRBD1	-	TRBV20-1	TRBJ1-2	TGCAGTGCTAGCCACCCGAACACAGGGGACTATGGCTACACCTTC	CSASHPNTGDYGYTF
13	-	-	TRBV12-3/TRBV12-4	TRBJ1-1	TGTGCCAGCAGGGAATGGGTCGCCACTGAAGCTTTCTTT	CASREWVATEAFF
15	TRBD2	many	TRBV7-9	TRBJ2-1	TGTGCCAGCAGCTGGTCCGGGGAGGGCCAGAATGAGCAGTTCTTC	CASSWSGEGQNEQFF
13	-	-	TRBV9	TRBJ1-2	TGTGCCAGCAGCGTGACGGGGAACTATGGCTACACCTTC	CASSVTGNYGYTF
15	TRBD1	many	TRBV9	TRBJ2-1	TGTGCCAGCAGCGCCGGGACAGGGGCCCACAATGAGCAGTTCTTC	CASSAGTGAHNEQFF
13	TRBD2	-	TRBV20-1	TRBJ2-3	TGCAGTGCTAGTCGAGCGGGAGGAGATACGCAGTATTTT	CSASRAGGDTQYF
15	-	many	TRBV5-5	TRBJ2-3	TGTGCCAGCAGCTTGGGCGAATCTAGCACAGATACGCAGTATTTT	CASSLGESSTDTQYF
14	-	few	TRBV7-9	TRBJ2-7	TGTGCCAGCAGCTCACCGCGTCTCAGCTACGAGCAGTACTTC	CASSSPRLSYEQYF
12	-	many	TRBV5-1	TRBJ1-2	TGCGCCAGCAGCTTGGAGGGCCAAGGCTACACCTTC	CASSLEGQGYTF
17	-	many	TRBV20-1	TRBJ1-1	TGCAGTGCTAGAGATCTCCCGGAAGGGACATTGAACACTGAAGCTTTCTTT	CSARDLPEGTLNTEAFF
16	TRBD1	many	TRBV5-1	TRBJ1-1	TGCGCCAGCAGCCAAGGGACAGGGATGGGAGCGTCTGAAGCTTTCTTT	CASSQGTGMGASEAFF
14	-	-	TRBV20-1	TRBJ2-1	TGCAGTGCTAGACGGGAGAGTTGGAACAATGAGCAGTTCTTC	CSARRESWNNEQFF
15	-	many	TRBV7-2	TRBJ2-1	TGTGCCAGCAGCTCTCGCGGCGGGCCGAACAATGAGCAGTTCTTC	CASSSRGGPNNEQFF
14	-	many	TRBV6-5	TRBJ2-5	TGTGCCAGCAGTTCGATTCTGTCTGGGGAGACCCAGTACTTC	CASSSILSGETQYF
13	-	many	TRBV6-5	TRBJ1-2	TGTGCCAGCAGCAAAGGACAGAGTGAGGGCTACACCTTC	CASSKGQSEGYTF
16	-	-	TRBV13	TRBJ2-6	TGTGCCAGCAGCTCGATGAGGGTTGCTGGGGCCAACGTCCTGACTTTC	CASSSMRVAGANVLTF
16	-	few	TRBV5-1	TRBJ1-1	TGCGCCAGCAGCTTGGCCACGAGCCTTATTGGCACTGAAGCTTTCTTT	CASSLATSLIGTEAFF
17	TRBD1	many	TRBV20-1	TRBJ1-5	TGCAGTGCTCAGCCTACAGGGGCATTCTCCAGCAATCAGCCCCAGCATTTT	CSAQPTGAFSSNQPQHF
14	-	few	TRBV6-1	TRBJ2-1	TGTGCCAGCAGGCAGTCTCGCTCCTACAATGAGCAGTTCTTC	CASRQSRSYNEQFF
13	TRBD1	many	TRBV5-1	TRBJ2-7	TGCGCCAGCAGCCCGGACAGGGGATACGAGCAGTACTTC	CASSPDRGYEQYF
14	-	many	TRBV7-3	TRBJ2-3	TGTGCCAGCAGCTTAAATGCGGCCACAGATACGCAGTATTTT	CASSLNAATDTQYF
14	-	many	TRBV29-1	TRBJ1-1	TGCAGCGTTGACCTCGGGAAGGGCCACACTGAAGCTTTCTTT	CSVDLGKGHTEAFF
15	-	many	TRBV12-3/TRBV12-4	TRBJ1-3	TGTGCCCGTGTTTTACGAATAGTCTCTGGAAACACCATATATTTT	CARVLRIVSGNTIYF
13	-	many	TRBV20-1	TRBJ1-2	TGCAGTTCTCTGGGACCGACGAACTATGGCTACACCTTC	CSSLGPTNYGYTF
13	-	many	TRBV20-1	TRBJ2-3	TGCAGTGCTAGAGGGGCCGGGACAGATACGCAGTATTTT	CSARGAGTDTQYF
11	-	-	TRBV20-1	TRBJ2-3	TGCAGTGCTATGCGCGAAGATACGCAGTATTTT	CSAMREDTQYF
12	-	many	TRBV20-1	TRBJ2-1	TGCAGTGCTCGGGACTCCTGGGGGGAGCAGTTCTTC	CSARDSWGEQFF
12	-	many	TRBV20-1	TRBJ1-3	TGCAGTGCCCCGAGCTCTGGAAACACCATATATTTT	CSAPSSGNTIYF
15	-	many	TRBV7-8	TRBJ1-1	TGTGCCAGCAGCTTACGTGACCGAATGAACACTGAAGCTTTCTTT	CASSLRDRMNTEAFF
14	-	many	TRBV7-8	TRBJ2-5	TGTGCCAGCAGCTTAGGACAGGTTGGGGGGACCCAGTACTTC	CASSLGQVGGTQYF
16	TRBD2	many	TRBV20-1	TRBJ2-1	TGCAGTGCTAGCGAAACTAGCGGGAGCTCCTACAATGAGCAGTTCTTC	CSASETSGSSYNEQFF
20	TRBD2	many	TRBV5-1	TRBJ2-5	TGCGCCAGCAGCTTGGCCAGGGCCCGGGGGGAGAAAGAAAACCAAGAGACCCAGTACTTC	CASSLARARGEKENQETQYF
13	TRBD2	many	TRBV29-1	TRBJ2-3	TGCAGCGTTGATGGGCTAGCGGGGGGACTGCAGTATTTT	CSVDGLAGGLQYF
14	TRBD1	many	TRBV12-3/TRBV12-4	TRBJ2-5	TGTGCCAGCAGTTTGGGGACAGACCAAGAGACCCAGTACTTC	CASSLGTDQETQYF
16	TRBD1	many	TRBV18	TRBJ1-6	TGTGCCAGCTCACGGGAACAGGGGTTGAGTAATTCACCCCTCCACTTT	CASSREQGLSNSPLHF
11	-	-	TRBV29-1	TRBJ1-1	TGCAGCGTTGAAGATTCGGGTGAAGCTTTCTTT	CSVEDSGEAFF
15	TRBD1	many	TRBV20-1	TRBJ1-4	TGCAGTGCTCCCAGGGGGGTCTCAACTAATGAAAAACTGTTTTTT	CSAPRGVSTNEKLFF
11	-	-	TRBV15	TRBJ2-1	TGTGCCACCAGCACTAACAATGAGCAGTTCTTC	CATSTNNEQFF